These 14 T cell receptor beta chains were sequenced from one sample in a study of blood T cell repertoires in COVID-19 (dated by TCRdb to between 2020 and 2021). Library creation used the immunoSEQ multiplex PCR assay. The source is immuneACCESS, and TCRdb retained only in-frame sequences with V and J called. Part of the clones is not carried over; for the studies checked, unresolved V genes explain less than half of this, and the remainder is unexplained. For this sample there are 250,000 to 300,000 clones; around 84% appear just once. 4.2% of the sample comes from the top ten. The sample comprised peripheral blood. The receptors come from a man aged 55 to 70 with acute or convalescent COVID-19.

The V call is TRBV2, the J call TRBJ2-1, with 11 nucleotides matching TRBD2. J was trimmed by 4 bases and V by 5 bases; bases with no gene match: 4. This CDR3 comprises 15 residues. The germline gives CDR1 SNHLY, CDR2 FYNNEI. The CDR3 region is CASSTGTSGYNEQFF. As DNA, the CDR3 is TGTGCCAGCAGTACCGGGACTAGCGGTTACAATGAGCAGTTCTTC. Full variable domain (missing parts from reference TRBV2 and TRBJ2-1): EPEVTQTPSHQVTQMGQEVILRCVPISNHLYFYWYRQILGQKVEFLVSFYNNEISEKSEIFDDQFSVERPDGSNFTLKIRSTKLEDSAMYFCASSTGTSGYNEQFFGPGTRLTVL.

The chain employs TRBV6-2 or TRBV6-3 and TRBJ1-1; the match to TRBD1 covers 10 bases. Germline CDR1 reads MNHEY; CDR2 reads SVGEGT. This CDR3 has 17 residues. V gave up 6 bases and J gave up 4 bases; unmatched junction bases: 14. CDR3 DNA sequence: TGTGCCAGCAGCCCTCTTTTTAGGGACAGGGGACTCACTGAAGCTTTCTTT. It translates to CASSPLFRDRGLTEAFF.

The chain carries TRBV4-2 and TRBJ1-5, with TRBD1 as a possible D gene (6 bases). This CDR3 has 15 amino acids. Germline V gene data show CDR1 as LGHNA and CDR2 as YNFKEQ. Trimming left V 2 bases short and J 0 bases short, with 8 bases between. CDR3 sequence: CASSQPTGSNQPQHF. The CDR3, as DNA: TGTGCCAGCAGCCAACCGACAGGTAGCAATCAGCCCCAGCATTTT.

This clone was seen only a few times. J is TRBJ1-6 and V is TRBV18, with TRBD1 identical over 10 bases. The CDR3 extends over 16 amino acids. V was clipped by 6 bases and J by 4 bases; unmatched bases: 6. From germline, CDR1 is KGHSH and CDR2 LQKENI. The CDR3 DNA follows: TGTGCCAGCTCCCTTAGGACAGGGGGGTATAATTCACCCCTCCACTTT. This codes for CASSLRTGGYNSPLHF. The full variable domain, completed using reference TRBV18 and TRBJ1-6, is NAGVMQNPRHLVRRRGQEARLRCSPMKGHSHVYWYRQLPEEGLKFMVYLQKENIIDESGMPKERFSAEFPKEGPSILRIQQVVRGDSAAYFCASSLRTGGYNSPLHFGNGTRLTVT.

The CDR3 coding sequence is TGTGCCAGCAGCGTAAACACTGAAGCTTTCTTT. It codes for CASSVNTEAFF. This rearrangement joins TRBV7-9 to TRBJ1-1; D is unresolved. Germline assignment: CDR1 SEHNR and CDR2 FQNEAQ (reference sequence). Trimming removed 5 bases from V and 2 bases from J, with 3 bases in between. The CDR3 is 11 residues long.

This rearrangement joins TRBV6-1 to TRBJ1-2; perhaps TRBD1 as D (5 bases). Trimming took off 1 base at V and 2 bases at J, with 8 bases between the two ends. The CDR3 extends over 14 amino acids. Looked up from germline, CDR1 is MNHNS and CDR2 is SASEGT. DNA for the CDR3: TGTGCCAGCAGTGAAGGGGGCAGGAACTATGGCTACACCTTC. Protein product: CASSEGGRNYGYTF.

The chain recombines TRBV7-6 with TRBJ2-2; 10 bases fit TRBD1. The V segment lost 6 bases and the J segment 3 bases; nucleotides outside the gene matches: 7. CDR1 and CDR2 (germline): SGHVS, FNYEAQ. The CDR3 length is 16 residues. In nucleotides, the CDR3 is TGTGCCAGCAGACCTAGTGGGACAGGGGACACCGGGGAGCTGTTTTTT. Translation: CASRPSGTGDTGELFF.

This rearrangement joins TRBV10-3 to TRBJ2-3; D remains ambiguous. Trimming cost V 1 base and J 6 bases, with 8 bases left between them. The CDR3 sequence is 13 residues long. CDR1 is ENHRY, CDR2 SYGVKD, per germline. The CDR3 loop is CAISELEWDTQYF. CDR3 DNA: TGTGCCATCAGTGAGTTAGAGTGGGATACGCAGTATTTT.

Comment on this clone: At one of its ends the junction is not consistent with the germline gene, which may arise from a read error. The chain joins TRBV14 to TRBJ1-3; D gene unclear. Germline CDR1 is SGHDN and CDR2 is FVKESK. The CDR3 contains 12 residues. DNA of the CDR3: TGTGCCAGCAGCCCCCTAAAAACCGAGCCTGGTTTT. It yields the protein CASSPLKTEPGF. Drawing the rest from reference TRBV14 and TRBJ1-3, the complete variable domain is EAGVTQFPSHSVIEKGQTVTLRCDPISGHDNLYWYRRVMGKEIKFLLHFVKESKQDESGMPNNRFLAERTGGTYSTLKVQPAELEDSGVYFCASSPLKTEPGFGEGSWLTVV.

This clone appeared once. V usage is TRBV5-1 and J usage is TRBJ1-1; 10 nucleotides match TRBD1. Germline CDR1 and CDR2: SGHRS and YFSETQ. The CDR3 consists of 14 residues. After removal of 5 bases from V and 2 bases from J, the junction contained 3 bases not matched to a gene. The CDR3 spells CASRVTGGNTEAFF. In DNA form, the CDR3 reads TGCGCCAGCAGGGTGACAGGGGGCAACACTGAAGCTTTCTTT.

The chain carries TRBV2 and TRBJ1-6; D call uncertain. CDR3 size: 13 residues. CDR1 and CDR2 (germline): SNHLY, FYNNEI. Trimming left V 8 bases short and J 5 bases short, with 10 bases between. CDR3 in DNA: TGTGCCAGCGGTAGAATCGATAATTCACCCCTCCACTTT. Its translation: CASGRIDNSPLHF.

The chain carries TRBV9 and TRBJ2-2; a possible D gene is TRBD1 (5 bases). This CDR3 is 15 amino acids long. Germline V CDR1 and CDR2: SGDLS, YYNGEE. Trimming cost V 0 bases and J 4 bases, with 10 bases left between them. Here the CDR3 reads CASSVDRTLTGELFF. CDR3 nucleotides: TGTGCCAGCAGCGTAGATAGGACACTCACCGGGGAGCTGTTTTTT. Combining the CDR3 with reference TRBV9 and TRBJ2-2 gives the whole variable domain DSGVTQTPKHLITATGQRVTLRCSPRSGDLSVYWYQQSLDQGLQFLIQYYNGEERAKGNILERFSAQQFPDLHSELNLSSLELGDSALYFCASSVDRTLTGELFFGEGSRLTVL.

The chain carries TRBV18 and TRBJ2-1; D unclear. The CDR3 sequence is 14 residues long. V was trimmed by 0 bases and J by 0 bases, leaving 3 bases between them. Germline V CDR1 and CDR2: KGHSH, LQKENI. The CDR3 is CASSPPSSYNEQFF. The CDR3 DNA follows: TGTGCCAGCTCACCACCCAGCTCCTACAATGAGCAGTTCTTC.

The genes are TRBV3-1 (or the pseudogene TRBV3-2) and TRBJ2-7; TRBD1 aligns across 11 bases. There are 15 residues in the CDR3. Germline CDR1 reads LGHDT; CDR2 reads YNNKEL (reference sequence). Trimming cost V 2 bases and J 2 bases; bases outside gene matches: 2. The CDR3 region has the DNA TGTGCCAGCAGCCAATTGGGACAGGGGGCCTACGAGCAGTACTTC. Amino acids: CASSQLGQGAYEQYF.